This TCR beta chain emerged from a study of molecular identifiers for immune sequencing clone quantification. Study-wide context: RNA, taken in replicates from about 19,000 or 110,000 naive CD8 cells, was split five ways, with four sequenced.

This clonotype was counted ten times or more. Its antigen is still unknown. In germline, CDR1 is LNHDA, CDR2 SQIVND (reference sequence). Trimming removed 7 bases from V and 7 bases from J, with 11 bases in between. The CDR3 runs to 13 residues. MiXCR was run by TCRdb on the PCR reads, yielding one entry per CDR3 protein. The table has some 680,000 distinct CDR3 sequences, over 25% seen once. Findings and caveats of the study: Jurkat TCR RNA that was spiked in from one cell was reportedly detectable among one million naive cells. For highly expanded clones, sizes could be underestimated when identical TCR molecules share a barcode.

The sequencing sample was made of naive CD8+ T cells from blood, with Jurkat cell RNA spiked in. As for subset: FACS-sorted CD8+CD4-CCR7+CD45RA+ naive T cells. The chain carries TRBV19 and TRBJ1-6; D gene unclear. This clonotype was obtained from a human donor in good health. Some libraries in this study had Jurkat cell RNA spiked in. CDR3 in DNA: TGTGCCAGTAAGGACGCCCGAAATTCACCCCTCCACTTT. Translating it yields CASKDARNSPLHF. Full variable domain (rest looked up from reference TRBV19 and TRBJ1-6): DGGITQSPKYLFRKEGQNVTLSCEQNLNHDAMYWYRQDPGQGLRLIYYSQIVNDFQKGDIAEGYSVSREKKESFPLTVTSAQKNPTAFYLCASKDARNSPLHFGNGTRLTVT.